The next 17 T cell receptor beta chains were all read from a single sample in a study of molecular identifiers for immune sequencing clone quantification. TCRdb used MiXCR to reprocess the PCR reads, holding one entry per CDR3 protein. The data show about 640,000 distinct CDR3 sequences, less than 20% seen once. The sample comprised naive CD8+ T cells from blood, with Jurkat cell RNA spiked in. The subset was: FACS-sorted CD8+CD4-CCR7+CD45RA+ naive T cells. The source is a human donor in good health. Some libraries in this study had Jurkat cell RNA spiked in.

This clonotype was seen a single time. At one end, the junction sequence differs from germline, possibly due to a read error. The J gene is TRBJ2-1, the V gene TRBV27; unclear D gene. This CDR3 spans 12 amino acids. CDR1 is MNHEY and CDR2 is SMNVEV in the germline V gene (reference sequence). The CDR3 DNA reads TGTGCCAGCAGTTTAAGCCTTAATGAGCCGTTCTTC. Amino acids: CASSLSLNEPFF.

This clonotype occurred many times. This chain connects TRBV11-2 to TRBJ2-1, with 8 bases that match TRBD1. Per the germline V gene, CDR1 is SGHAT and CDR2 is FQNNGV. The CDR3 loop spans 17 amino acids. V lost 5 bases to trimming and J lost 4 bases; unmatched junction nucleotides: 13. The CDR3 DNA sequence: TGTGCCAGCAGCCCTACATTTGGGGACAGGAATTACAATGAGCAGTTCTTC. This codes for CASSPTFGDRNYNEQFF. Complete variable domain (other parts from reference TRBV11-2 and TRBJ2-1): EAGVAQSPRYKIIEKRQSVAFWCNPISGHATLYWYQQILGQGPKLLIQFQNNGVVDDSQLPKDRFSAERLKGVDSTLKIQPAKLEDSAVYLCASSPTFGDRNYNEQFFGPGTRLTVL.

This chain connects TRBV7-9 to TRBJ2-7; D is perhaps TRBD1 (6 bases). The ends were cut back, 4 bases at V and 3 bases at J, with 13 bases in the middle. The CDR3 loop spans 14 amino acids. Germline V gene data show CDR1 as SEHNR and CDR2 as FQNEAQ (reference sequence). CDR3 sequence reads: CASSSLDSFYEQYF. In nucleotides, the CDR3 is TGTGCCAGCAGCTCCTTGGACAGTTTCTACGAGCAGTACTTC.

In its sample, this clonotype was seen once. A much larger clone lies one base from this, so it may be a read error. Given the absence of the conserved phenylalanine or tryptophan at the CDR3 end, a read error is likely. This rearrangement joins TRBV28 to TRBJ2-5, with D possibly called TRBD1 or TRBD2 (5 bases each). With 2 bases removed from V and 5 bases from J, the gap between germline ends came to 12 bases. This CDR3 spans 14 amino acids. Germline CDR1 MDHEN, CDR2 SYDVKM. The CDR3 reads CASSLDSGMETQYL. The CDR3 bases are TGTGCCAGCAGTTTAGACAGCGGAATGGAGACCCAGTACCTC.

This clonotype was detected ten times or more. The chain couples TRBV7-6 to TRBJ1-1, with D possibly matching TRBD1 (5 bases). Germline assignment: CDR1 SGHVS and CDR2 FNYEAQ. Trimming removed 0 bases at V and 1 base at J, with 15 bases between. CDR3 length: 17 residues. CDR3 DNA sequence: TGTGCCAGCAGCTTAGCGCCCAGGAGTCAGGGGAACACTGAAGCTTTCTTT. Translating gives CASSLAPRSQGNTEAFF.

The DNA for the CDR3 is TGTGCCAGTAGCATCGGACAGGGGCGCGAAAAACTGTTTTTT. Residues: CASSIGQGREKLFF. V usage is TRBV19 and J usage is TRBJ1-4, with 9 bases that match TRBD1. The CDR3 loop spans 14 amino acids. Germline V gene lookup returns CDR1 LNHDA and CDR2 SQIVND (reference sequence). Trimming at V came to 6 bases and at J to 8 bases, leaving 7 bases not matched to a gene.

As regards this clonotype: This sequence may be a read error, since a much larger clone differs from it by one base. The chain couples TRBV12-5 to TRBJ2-3, with D unclear. The end of the DNA aligns better with TRBJ1-5, so the J call may be wrong. The CDR3 extends over 15 amino acids. The germline V gene encodes CDR1 LGHNT and CDR2 FRNRAP. In nucleotides, the CDR3 is TGTGCTAGTGGTTTGGGACTAGCATCGTCAGATACGCAGCATTTT. Amino acid sequence: CASGLGLASSDTQHF.

This clonotype came up many times. CDR3 region: CASSLERSYIQYF. The CDR3 bases are TGTGCCAGCAGCTTAGAAAGGTCCTACATTCAGTACTTC. The rearrangement links TRBV13 to TRBJ2-4; D not certain. With 1 base removed from V and 8 bases from J, the gap between germline ends came to 9 bases. The V gene's germline CDR1 is PRHDT and CDR2 FYEKMQ (reference sequence). CDR3 length: 13 residues.

About this clonotype: A read error may explain this, as a much larger clone is one base away. The rearrangement uses TRBV3-1 and TRBJ2-7; D is unresolved. This CDR3 comprises 12 residues. Germline CDR1 LGHDT, CDR2 YNNKEL (reference sequence). CDR3 in DNA: TGTGCCAGCAACCAAGTGAACTACGAGCAGTACTTC. Amino acids: CASNQVNYEQYF.

This clonotype was seen at least ten times. The V and J genes are TRBV7-9 and TRBJ2-2; 9 bases align to TRBD1. The CDR3 length is 16 residues. V was clipped by 2 bases and J by 5 bases; unmatched bases: 6. Germline-derived CDR1 and CDR2 are SEHNR and FQNEAQ (reference sequence). The CDR3 protein is CASSLSQGARTGELFF. CDR3 in DNA: TGTGCCAGCAGCTTATCACAGGGGGCCCGGACCGGGGAGCTGTTTTTT.

This clonotype appeared many times. The chain uses TRBV30 and TRBJ1-4; D is perhaps TRBD1 (6 bases). CDR1 is GTSNPN and CDR2 is SVGIG in the germline V gene (reference sequence). This CDR3 has 17 residues. V was pared by 3 bases and J by 5 bases, with 22 bases between. CDR3 protein: CAWSEKLWTVKNEKLFF. The CDR3, as DNA: TGTGCCTGGAGCGAGAAATTATGGACAGTAAAGAATGAAAAACTGTTTTTT.

This clonotype was observed many times. The J gene is TRBJ2-3, the V gene TRBV27; possibly TRBD1 for D (6 bases). The germline V gene encodes CDR1 MNHEY and CDR2 SMNVEV (reference sequence). The V gene lost 6 bases and the J gene lost 0 bases, with 10 bases spanning the gap. This CDR3 region has 14 residues. The CDR3 DNA reads TGTGCCAGCAGAGACAGGATTAGCACAGATACGCAGTATTTT. This gives the protein CASRDRISTDTQYF.

CDR3 in DNA: TGTGCCAGCAGTGGGACAGGGAGACTCGGGGAGCTGTTTTTT. Translated: CASSGTGRLGELFF. The rearrangement uses TRBV25-1 and TRBJ2-2; 8 bases align to TRBD1. The CDR3 covers 14 residues. Unmatched junction bases numbered 5, after V lost 4 bases and J lost 7 bases. The germline CDR1 and CDR2 sequences are MGHDK and SYGVNS. Combining the CDR3 with reference TRBV25-1 and TRBJ2-2 gives the whole variable domain EADIYQTPRYLVIGTGKKITLECSQTMGHDKMYWYQQDPGMELHLIHYSYGVNSTEKGDLSSESTVSRIRTEHFPLTLESARPSHTSQYLCASSGTGRLGELFFGEGSRLTVL.

On this clonotype itself: This may stem from a read error, because a much larger clone lies one nucleotide away. V gene TRBV5-1 combines with J gene TRBJ1-5; D may be TRBD1 (5 bases). The CDR3 runs 15 residues. Germline V gene data show CDR1 as SGHRS and CDR2 as YFSETQ. The CDR3: CASSLSAGLNRPQHF. CDR3 DNA sequence: TGCGCCAGCAGCTTGTCAGCAGGGTTGAATCGGCCCCAGCATTTT.

The chain uses TRBV27 and TRBJ2-2, with unresolved D. V was cut by 7 bases and J by 6 bases, with 12 bases left in between. The CDR3 loop spans 13 amino acids. Germline CDR1 is MNHEY and CDR2 is SMNVEV (reference sequence). The CDR3 bases are TGTGCCAGCACTCCCAATATGGCCGGGGAGCTGTTTTTT. Translating it yields CASTPNMAGELFF.

Note on this clonotype: Just one base apart from a much larger clone, this may be a read error. The CDR3 nucleotides are TGTGCCAGCAGTTTAGGGCGGGAATGGGATGAGCAGTTCTTC. Translated, it gives CASSLGREWDEQFF. The chain recombines TRBV12-3 or TRBV12-4 with TRBJ2-1; possibly TRBD2 for D (6 bases). V lost 1 base, J lost 8 bases, and 12 bases lay in between. The CDR3 is 14 amino acids.

Ten or more counts support this clonotype. V usage is TRBV27 and J usage is TRBJ2-5, with a possible D match to TRBD1 (5 bases). The CDR3 runs 15 residues. The V end lost 1 base, the J end lost 0 bases, and 9 bases lay between the germline ends. Germline V gives CDR1 MNHEY, CDR2 SMNVEV (reference sequence). This chain's CDR3 is CASSLFPTDQETQYF. The CDR3 DNA reads TGTGCCAGCAGTTTATTTCCGACAGACCAAGAGACCCAGTACTTC.